This passage covers 31 T cell receptor beta chains from one sample sequenced in a study of control samples from healthy donors and cancer patients. Clones were sequenced by immunoSEQ multiplex PCR, and TCRdb holds only the in-frame ones, with some missing. This sample yields roughly 100,000 clones, of which approximately 92% are seen a single time; about 3% belongs to the top ten. Sequenced material: blood. These receptors were obtained from a human donor in good health. The donor label of this sample is uncertain.

The V gene is TRBV20-1, the J gene TRBJ1-2; D uncertain. V lost 5 bases and J lost 8, with 9 bases in between. Germline CDR1 DFQATT, CDR2 SNEGSKA (reference sequence). The CDR3 runs 10 residues. The CDR3 is CSAWLDGYTF. CDR3 in DNA: TGCAGTGCTTGGCTGGACGGCTACACCTTC.

The CDR3 protein is CASQYSGGATGELFF. The DNA for the CDR3 is TGTGCCAGCCAGTATAGCGGGGGGGCCACCGGGGAGCTGTTTTTT. The genes are TRBV2 and TRBJ2-2; the match to TRBD2 covers 11 bases. The germline V gene encodes CDR1 SNHLY and CDR2 FYNNEI. The CDR3 has 15 amino acids. V shed 8 bases, J shed 4 bases, and the junction held 6 bases outside the gene matches.

This chain joins TRBV9 and TRBJ2-5; 7 bases are a match to TRBD1. Trimming cost V 4 bases and J 2 bases; bases outside gene matches: 8. CDR3 length equals 15 residues. Germline values: CDR1 SGDLS, CDR2 YYNGEE. CDR3 loop: CASSLGTVIQETQYF. DNA for the CDR3: TGTGCCAGCAGCTTGGGGACAGTAATACAAGAGACCCAGTACTTC.

The J gene is TRBJ2-3, the V gene TRBV4-1; 8 nucleotides line up with TRBD1. The junction had 4 bases not matched to a gene; V was cut back by 6 bases and J by 5 bases. The V gene's germline CDR1 is MGHRA and CDR2 YSYEKL. The CDR3 length is 13 residues. For the CDR3, the DNA is TGCGCCAGCAGACAAACAGGGGGAGATACGCAGTATTTT. Translating it yields CASRQTGGDTQYF.

V is TRBV7-6 and J is TRBJ2-5; 7 nucleotides line up with TRBD2. The CDR3 totals 15 residues. V dropped 0 bases and J dropped 5; count of bases not matched to a gene: 6. The germline V gene encodes CDR1 SGHVS and CDR2 FNYEAQ. In DNA form, the CDR3 reads TGTGCCAGCAGCTTAGCCTCTCGGGGAGGGGAGACCCAGTACTTC. Its translation is CASSLASRGGETQYF.

The CDR3 coding sequence is TGTGCCACCAGCAGAGTTAATGAAAAACTGTTTTTT. Protein: CATSRVNEKLFF. V gene TRBV15 combines with J gene TRBJ1-4; the D is unclear. Germline-derived CDR1 and CDR2 are LNHNV and YYDKDF (reference sequence). The CDR3 is 12 amino acids. Trimming stripped 1 base from V and 4 bases from J, with 1 base between.

The chain is built from TRBV6-5 and TRBJ1-5; weak D call: TRBD1 (5 bases). This CDR3 region has 15 residues. V was shortened by 4 bases and J by 1 base, with 11 bases between the two germline ends. Germline V lookup: CDR1 MNHEY, CDR2 SVGAGI. CDR3 sequence reads: CASSSPRESNQPQHF. The CDR3 DNA reads as TGTGCCAGCAGTTCCCCCAGGGAGAGCAATCAGCCCCAGCATTTT.

This clone came up once. CDR3 DNA sequence: TGCAGCGCAATGCCAGGGGGTTTCTACAATGAGCAGTTCTTC. It specifies CSAMPGGFYNEQFF. The chain uses TRBV29-1 and TRBJ2-1; TRBD1 matches at 7 bases. Losses at the gene ends were 7 bases for V and 3 bases for J; bases not matched to a gene: 9. Germline V gene lookup returns CDR1 SQVTM and CDR2 ANQGSEA. The CDR3 is 14 amino acids.

Only one count was recorded for this clone. This chain joins TRBV3-1 (or the pseudogene TRBV3-2) and TRBJ2-2; no clear D gene. Germline V gene lookup returns CDR1 LGHDT and CDR2 YNNKEL (reference sequence). V was pared by 0 bases and J by 0 bases, with 2 bases between. This CDR3 region has 14 residues. The CDR3 DNA reads TGTGCCAGCAGCCAAGAGCCGAACACCGGGGAGCTGTTTTTT. It translates to CASSQEPNTGELFF.

The chain combines TRBV25-1 with TRBJ2-2; no firm D call. Trimming took off 2 bases at V and 3 bases at J, with 7 bases between the two ends. The CDR3 is 14 amino acids. Germline-derived CDR1 and CDR2 are MGHDK and SYGVNS. The CDR3, as DNA: TGTGCCAGCAGTGAACAACCGGACACCGGGGAGCTGTTTTTT. Its protein is CASSEQPDTGELFF.

V gene TRBV2 combines with J gene TRBJ1-2; D might be TRBD1 (5 bases). The germline gives CDR1 SNHLY, CDR2 FYNNEI. The CDR3 sequence is 13 residues long. V was trimmed by 4 bases and J by 5 bases, leaving 11 bases between them. The CDR3 coding sequence is TGTGCCAGCAGTGGGGGGAGCCAATATGGCTACACCTTC. Translated: CASSGGSQYGYTF.

The V gene is TRBV6-5, the J gene TRBJ2-2; D gene ambiguous. V lost 4 bases, J lost 1 base, and 1 base lay in between. The CDR3 spans 12 residues. CDR1 and CDR2 from the germline V gene are MNHEY and SVGAGI. CDR3 sequence (DNA): TGTGCCAGCAGTTTGAACACCGGGGAGCTGTTTTTT. Translation: CASSLNTGELFF.

This clone has a single count. This chain links TRBV6-5 with TRBJ2-7; 8 nucleotides align to TRBD1. CDR3 length: 14 residues. With 2 bases clipped from V and 5 bases from J, the junction kept 5 bases outside the gene matches. Germline V gives CDR1 MNHEY, CDR2 SVGAGI. The CDR3 protein is CASSYRQGSHEQYV. As DNA, the CDR3 is TGTGCCAGCAGTTACCGACAGGGGTCCCACGAGCAGTACGTC.

V and J are TRBV3-1 (or the pseudogene TRBV3-2) and TRBJ1-1; D gene uncertain. Trimming removed 1 base at V and 4 bases at J, with 10 bases between. The CDR3 is 14 residues long. The germline gives CDR1 LGHDT, CDR2 YNNKEL (reference sequence). As DNA, the CDR3 is TGTGCCAGCAGCCAAGGGAAGGGCACCACTGAAGCTTTCTTT. It is translated as CASSQGKGTTEAFF.

This clone appeared a single time. The chain combines TRBV24-1 with TRBJ1-1; 7 bases fit TRBD1. Losses at the gene ends were 8 bases for V and 3 bases for J; bases not matched to a gene: 5. The CDR3 is made up of 13 amino acids. Germline V gene data show CDR1 as KGHDR and CDR2 as SFDVKD. The CDR3 nucleotides read TGTGCCACCAAACAGGGGAGTTACACTGAAGCTTTCTTT. Translated: CATKQGSYTEAFF.

The chain carries TRBV24-1 and TRBJ2-3; D call uncertain. Per the germline V gene, CDR1 is KGHDR and CDR2 is SFDVKD. This CDR3 is built from 12 residues. V shed 7 bases and J shed 0 bases, with 4 bases lying between them. CDR3 coding DNA: TGTGCCACCAGAGACAGCACAGATACGCAGTATTTT. As protein: CATRDSTDTQYF.

The rearrangement uses TRBV20-1 and TRBJ1-2; D call uncertain. CDR3 length: 16 amino acids. Between the trimmed V and J ends, which lost 3 bases and 0 bases, there was a span of 17 bases. The V gene's germline CDR1 is DFQATT and CDR2 SNEGSKA (reference sequence). CDR3 bases: TGCAGTGCTAGTGACGGCAGCCAGGAATCTAACTATGGCTACACCTTC. This gives the protein CSASDGSQESNYGYTF.

The table lists this clone with a count of one. V usage is TRBV4-3 and J usage is TRBJ1-4; D is possibly TRBD1 (5 bases). Between the trimmed V and J ends, which lost 2 bases and 2 bases, there was a span of 12 bases. The CDR3 is 16 amino acids. Germline CDR1 LGHNA, CDR2 YSLEER. The CDR3 reads CASSQKRPGTNEKLFF. The DNA of the CDR3 is TGCGCCAGCAGCCAAAAAAGGCCAGGGACTAATGAAAAACTGTTTTTT.

This rearrangement joins TRBV10-3 to TRBJ1-6; D might be TRBD1 (5 bases). The germline gives CDR1 ENHRY, CDR2 SYGVKD. Trimming cost V 3 bases and J 10 bases, with 7 bases left between them. The CDR3 is 12 amino acids. CDR3 DNA: TGTGCCATCAGTGAAAGGGACTCACCCCTCCACTTT. It yields the protein CAISERDSPLHF.

The J gene is TRBJ1-1, the V gene TRBV30; D remains unclear. The CDR3 runs 10 residues. Germline V gene data show CDR1 as GTSNPN and CDR2 as SVGIG (reference sequence). V lost 7 bases and J lost 3, with 6 bases in between. The CDR3 reads CAFSDTEAFF. CDR3 DNA sequence: TGTGCCTTTTCCGACACTGAAGCTTTCTTT. The full variable domain, in which reference TRBV30 and TRBJ1-1 provide the parts outside the CDR3, is SQTIHQWPATLVQPVGSPLSLECTVEGTSNPNLYWYRQAAGRGLQLLFYSVGIGQISSEVPQNLSASRPQDRQFILSSKKLLLSDSGFYLCAFSDTEAFFGQGTRLTVV.

The chain uses TRBV9 and TRBJ2-3, with 10 bases lining up with TRBD1. The germline V gene encodes CDR1 SGDLS and CDR2 YYNGEE. Trimming removed 3 bases from V and 5 bases from J; junction bases left unmatched: 12. CDR3 length equals 17 residues. CDR3 amino acids: CASSAAPGTGARDTQYF. In DNA form, the CDR3 reads TGTGCCAGCAGCGCCGCCCCCGGGACAGGGGCTAGAGATACGCAGTATTTT.

The CDR3 reads CASSQTRDRGNYGYTF. CDR3 in DNA: TGCGCCAGCAGCCAAACCCGGGACCGAGGTAACTATGGCTACACCTTC. The chain carries TRBV4-3 and TRBJ1-2; the D gene is possibly TRBD1 (5 bases). Deletions cut 2 bases from V and 1 base from J, with 14 bases between. This CDR3 spans 16 amino acids. Germline CDR1 and CDR2: LGHNA and YSLEER.

This clone was detected only once. The chain carries TRBV7-2 and TRBJ2-2; the match to TRBD1 covers 8 bases. CDR3 size: 17 residues. Germline-derived CDR1 and CDR2 are SGHTA and FQGNSA. J lost 7 bases, V lost 0 bases, and 10 bases had no gene match. The CDR3 reads CASSLAGGRGQGGELFF. Written as DNA, the CDR3 is TGTGCCAGCAGCTTAGCAGGGGGCAGGGGGCAGGGCGGGGAGCTGTTTTTT.

The chain combines TRBV5-6 with TRBJ2-1; D ambiguous. The V and J ends lost 1 base and 8 bases respectively, with 16 bases between them. This CDR3 is built from 15 residues. Germline CDR1 SGHDT, CDR2 YYEEEE. CDR3 sequence reads: CASSLPVRQTDEQFF. In DNA, the CDR3 is TGTGCCAGCAGCTTGCCAGTCAGGCAGACGGATGAGCAGTTCTTC.

The chain joins TRBV3-1 (or the pseudogene TRBV3-2) to TRBJ1-4; D is uncertain. The V end lost 0 bases, the J end lost 8 bases, and 4 bases lay between the germline ends. CDR3 length: 12 amino acids. Per the germline V gene, CDR1 is LGHDT and CDR2 is YNNKEL (reference sequence). The CDR3 region is CASSQDYEKLFF. The DNA of the CDR3 is TGTGCCAGCAGCCAAGACTACGAAAAACTGTTTTTT.

The V and J genes are TRBV12-3 or TRBV12-4 and TRBJ1-3; D is uncertain. This CDR3 region has 12 residues. Trimming took 8 bases from V and 5 from J, leaving 10 bases between them. The DNA for the CDR3 is TGTGCCAGCGGAACACGGCGAAACACCATATATTTT. It translates to CASGTRRNTIYF.

This clone showed up just once. The V call is TRBV6-6, the J call TRBJ1-6; 8 bases line up with TRBD1. Germline V gives CDR1 MNHNY, CDR2 SVGAGI (reference sequence). The J segment lost 10 bases and the V segment lost 6 bases, leaving 8 bases of the junction unmatched. The CDR3 is made up of 14 amino acids. For the CDR3, the DNA is TGTGCCAGCAGAATTGGACAGGGCCACTCACCCCTCCACTTT. This encodes CASRIGQGHSPLHF.

J is TRBJ2-5 and V is TRBV6-1, with D hard to call. The CDR3 has 14 amino acids. V shed 1 base and J shed 1 base, with 7 bases lying between them. The germline V gene has CDR1 MNHNS and CDR2 SASEGT. CDR3 protein: CASSEGRTQETQYF. In DNA form, the CDR3 reads TGTGCCAGCAGTGAAGGCCGGACCCAAGAGACCCAGTACTTC.

This chain connects TRBV10-3 to TRBJ1-1, with TRBD1 matching 11 bases. The CDR3 totals 16 residues. J lost 6 bases, V lost 2 bases, and 8 bases had no gene match. Germline V gene sequence: CDR1 ENHRY, CDR2 SYGVKD. CDR3 region: CAISEPRDRGSPEAFF. CDR3 sequence (DNA): TGTGCCATCAGTGAGCCCCGGGACAGGGGGTCTCCTGAAGCTTTCTTT.

The chain joins TRBV5-4 to TRBJ2-1; 10 bases agree with TRBD2. CDR1 SGHNT and CDR2 YYREEE come from the germline V gene (reference sequence). Germline trimming cut 4 bases from V and 7 bases from J; bases unmatched to any gene: 8. The CDR3 consists of 15 residues. The CDR3 sequence is CASSHSGGARNEQFF. CDR3 coding DNA: TGTGCCAGCAGCCACAGCGGGGGGGCCCGGAATGAGCAGTTCTTC.

This chain connects TRBV18 to TRBJ1-5; D ambiguous. The V gene lost 1 base and the J gene lost 0 bases, with 7 bases spanning the gap. Germline V lookup: CDR1 KGHSH, CDR2 LQKENI. The CDR3 is 15 residues long. The CDR3 bases are TGTGCCAGCTCACCACAACAGTATAGCAATCAGCCCCAGCATTTT. Its protein is CASSPQQYSNQPQHF.